The next 17 T cell receptor beta chains were all read from a single sample in a study of CD8+ T cells in alopecia areata. Reverse transcribed after extraction, RNA yielded cDNA as the sequencing template. Here immunoSEQ multiplex PCR was the method, and the copy in TCRdb shows in-frame clones only, minus some. The data contain hundreds of thousands of clones, roughly two thirds of them seen just once; the ten biggest clones take up more than 0.95%. Sample: CD4+ T cells sorted from blood, taken at week 0. Source of these receptors: a human donor with alopecia areata.

This clone was seen a handful of times. This chain links TRBV5-1 with TRBJ2-7; D unclear. Between the trimmed V and J ends, which lost 4 bases and 0 bases, there was a span of 8 bases. This CDR3 is built from 13 residues. Germline CDR1 is SGHRS and CDR2 is YFSETQ. The CDR3 loop is CASSPPSSYEQYF. Here the CDR3 DNA reads TGCGCCAGCAGCCCCCCGAGCTCCTACGAGCAGTACTTC.

The CDR3: CAWSVRGGSPLHF. In DNA, the CDR3 is TGTGCCTGGAGTGTACGAGGGGGATCACCCCTCCACTTT. The V call is TRBV30, the J call TRBJ1-6, with a tentative D call TRBD1 (6 bases). CDR1 is GTSNPN and CDR2 is SVGIG in the germline V gene (reference sequence). Trimming pared 0 bases from V and 10 bases from J, leaving 10 bases between. The CDR3 loop spans 13 amino acids.

The chain is built from TRBV19 and TRBJ1-2, with D maybe TRBD1 (5 bases). There are 14 residues in the CDR3. The ends were cut back, 3 bases at V and 7 bases at J, with 15 bases in the middle. From germline, CDR1 is LNHDA and CDR2 SQIVND (reference sequence). CDR3 in DNA: TGTGCCAGTAGTATTCAGAGGGGACCCCTTGGCTACACCTTC. Its translation is CASSIQRGPLGYTF.

The V and J genes are TRBV7-8 and TRBJ1-1; the D is unclear. Germline V gives CDR1 SGHVS, CDR2 FQNEAQ. With 5 bases removed from V and 0 bases from J, the gap between germline ends came to 13 bases. CDR3 length: 15 residues. In DNA form, the CDR3 reads TGTGCCAGCAGCCTCTTACGCATCTTGAACACTGAAGCTTTCTTT. Translation gives CASSLLRILNTEAFF.

The V and J genes are TRBV7-2 and TRBJ2-1; 12 bases fit TRBD2. Germline V gene data show CDR1 as SGHTA and CDR2 as FQGNSA. The CDR3 contains 15 residues. J gave up 4 bases and V 7 bases, and 5 bases lay outside the gene matches. The CDR3 nucleotides read TGTGCCAGCACCCGACTAGCGGGGGTGTACAATGAGCAGTTCTTC. This translates into CASTRLAGVYNEQFF. Full variable domain (remainder filled in from reference TRBV7-2 and TRBJ2-1): GAGVSQSPSNKVTEKGKDVELRCDPISGHTALYWYRQSLGQGLEFLIYFQGNSAPDKSGLPSDRFSAERTGGSVSTLTIQRTQQEDSAVYLCASTRLAGVYNEQFFGPGTRLTVL.

The gene calls are TRBV9 and TRBJ1-4; D gene ambiguous. Deletions cut 2 bases from V and 6 bases from J, with 14 bases between. CDR1 is SGDLS, CDR2 YYNGEE, per germline. The CDR3 is made up of 15 amino acids. CDR3 bases: TGTGCCAGCAGCGTCCAGGTCGGTGGTGATGAAAAACTGTTTTTT. Translation: CASSVQVGGDEKLFF.

This rearrangement joins TRBV5-6 to TRBJ2-5, with 8 bases that match TRBD2. The J segment lost 5 bases and the V segment lost 4 bases, leaving 4 bases of the junction unmatched. The CDR3 consists of 13 residues. The germline gives CDR1 SGHDT, CDR2 YYEEEE. CDR3 in amino acids: CASSIPSGETQYF. CDR3 coding DNA: TGTGCCAGCAGCATACCTAGCGGGGAGACCCAGTACTTC.

V usage is TRBV19 and J usage is TRBJ1-5, with TRBD1 as a possible D gene (5 bases). Trimming took off 5 bases at V and 3 bases at J, with 17 bases between the two ends. Germline V CDR1 and CDR2: LNHDA, SQIVND (reference sequence). The CDR3 has 16 residues. The CDR3 nucleotides are TGTGCCAGTAGTGGACATCCGGGACTCTCCAATCAGCCCCAGCATTTT. Translated, it gives CASSGHPGLSNQPQHF.

V gene TRBV5-4 combines with J gene TRBJ2-1; 9 bases fit TRBD2. Germline V gives CDR1 SGHNT, CDR2 YYREEE (reference sequence). V dropped 4 bases and J dropped 9; count of bases not matched to a gene: 11. The CDR3 consists of 15 residues. The CDR3 sequence: CASSPGLAGMGEQFF. The CDR3 DNA reads TGTGCCAGCAGCCCCGGGCTAGCGGGGATGGGTGAGCAGTTCTTC.

This clone was counted a single time. This rearrangement joins TRBV6-1 to TRBJ1-2, with D unresolved. CDR1 and CDR2 (germline): MNHNS, SASEGT. Trimming stripped 8 bases from V and 0 bases from J, with 13 bases between. The CDR3 length is 14 residues. Here the CDR3 DNA reads TGTGCCAGCTGTAAACGTGGCTCTAACTATGGCTACACCTTC. Residues: CASCKRGSNYGYTF.

Only a few counts were recorded for this clone. This chain joins TRBV7-9 and TRBJ1-6, with D uncertain. The V end was cut by 0 bases, the J end by 10 bases, with 4 bases between. Germline CDR1 and CDR2: SEHNR and FQNEAQ (reference sequence). This CDR3 region has 12 residues. In DNA, the CDR3 is TGTGCCAGCAGCTTAGCGCAATCACCCCTCCACTTT. Translated: CASSLAQSPLHF.

This sequence joins TRBV25-1 and TRBJ1-4; TRBD1 matches 10 bases. V was clipped by 6 bases and J by 6 bases; unmatched bases: 7. The length of the CDR3 is 15 residues. The germline gives CDR1 MGHDK, CDR2 SYGVNS. CDR3: CASSLPGQGYEKLFF. CDR3 nucleotides: TGTGCCAGCAGCCTCCCGGGACAGGGGTATGAAAAACTGTTTTTT.

The gene calls are TRBV15 and TRBJ2-1, with D uncertain. The V gene lost 0 bases and the J gene lost 5 bases, with 14 bases spanning the gap. Looked up from germline, CDR1 is LNHNV and CDR2 is YYDKDF (reference sequence). The length of the CDR3 is 16 residues. The CDR3 nucleotides read TGTGCCACCAGCAGAGAGCTTAGGATCGTACACAATGAGCAGTTCTTC. Translated, it gives CATSRELRIVHNEQFF.

As concerns this clone: This CDR3 is also generated by other DNA sequences in the sample. The chain recombines TRBV7-9 with TRBJ2-5; TRBD2 is a possible D gene (5 bases). Germline CDR1 is SEHNR and CDR2 is FQNEAQ (reference sequence). V lost 3 bases and J lost 5, with 10 bases in between. The CDR3 spans 13 residues. The CDR3 protein is CASSFRGRETQYF. The CDR3 nucleotides are TGTGCCAGCAGCTTTCGGGGTCGGGAGACCCAGTACTTC.

The chain employs TRBV10-3 and TRBJ2-7; D unresolved. Germline lookup yields CDR1 ENHRY and CDR2 SYGVKD. The CDR3 has 15 amino acids. The V gene lost 2 bases and the J gene lost 2 bases, with 13 bases spanning the gap. The CDR3 DNA follows: TGTGCCATCAGTGAGATTCCCAATCGACCCTACGAGCAGTACTTC. It is translated as CAISEIPNRPYEQYF.

The chain couples TRBV5-1 to TRBJ2-7; the match to TRBD1 covers 11 bases. Germline V gene data show CDR1 as SGHRS and CDR2 as YFSETQ. With V trimmed by 5 bases and J by 3 bases, 7 bases remained unmatched. The CDR3 runs to 15 residues. The DNA of the CDR3 is TGCGCCAGCAGACCAGGACAGGGGGCGCGCTACGAGCAGTACTTC. Its protein product is CASRPGQGARYEQYF. Drawing the rest from reference TRBV5-1 and TRBJ2-7, the complete variable domain is KAGVTQTPRYLIKTRGQQVTLSCSPISGHRSVSWYQQTPGQGLQFLFEYFSETQRNKGNFPGRFSGRQFSNSRSEMNVSTLELGDSALYLCASRPGQGARYEQYFGPGTRLTVT.

J is TRBJ1-2 and V is TRBV5-6; weak D call: TRBD1 (6 bases). The germline V gene encodes CDR1 SGHDT and CDR2 YYEEEE. The CDR3 has 15 residues. Trimming removed 2 bases at V and 4 bases at J, with 15 bases between. CDR3 DNA: TGTGCCAGCAGCTTCTTATTAGACAGGATCTATGGCTACACCTTC. Translating it yields CASSFLLDRIYGYTF.